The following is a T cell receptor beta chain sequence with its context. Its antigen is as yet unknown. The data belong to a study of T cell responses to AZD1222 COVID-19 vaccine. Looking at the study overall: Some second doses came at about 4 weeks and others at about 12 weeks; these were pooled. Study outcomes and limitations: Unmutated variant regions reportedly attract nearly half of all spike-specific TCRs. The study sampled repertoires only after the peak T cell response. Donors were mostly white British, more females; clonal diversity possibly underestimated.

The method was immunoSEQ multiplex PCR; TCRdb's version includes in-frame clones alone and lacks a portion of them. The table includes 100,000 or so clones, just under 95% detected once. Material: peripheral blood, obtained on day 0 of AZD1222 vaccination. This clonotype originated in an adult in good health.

The CDR3 coding sequence is TGTGCCACCTTGAGCTGGGGTAAGGGCACTGAAGCTTTCTTT. Translated, it gives CATLSWGKGTEAFF. This chain joins TRBV28 and TRBJ1-1; D ambiguous. This CDR3 has 14 amino acids. Germline CDR1 and CDR2: MDHEN and SYDVKM. The V gene lost 10 bases and the J gene lost 4 bases, with 19 bases spanning the gap.